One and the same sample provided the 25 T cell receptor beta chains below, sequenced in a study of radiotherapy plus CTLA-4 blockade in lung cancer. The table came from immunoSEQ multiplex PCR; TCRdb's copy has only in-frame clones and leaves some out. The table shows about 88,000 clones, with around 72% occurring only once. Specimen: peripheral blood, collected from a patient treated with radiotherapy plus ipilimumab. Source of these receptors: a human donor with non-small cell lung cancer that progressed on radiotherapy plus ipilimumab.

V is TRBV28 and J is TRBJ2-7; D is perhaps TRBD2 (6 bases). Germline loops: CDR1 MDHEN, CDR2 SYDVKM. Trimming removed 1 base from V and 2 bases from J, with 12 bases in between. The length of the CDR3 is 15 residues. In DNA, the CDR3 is TGTGCCAGCAGTTTATCTAGGCCGGGGGCCTACGAGCAGTACTTC. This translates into CASSLSRPGAYEQYF.

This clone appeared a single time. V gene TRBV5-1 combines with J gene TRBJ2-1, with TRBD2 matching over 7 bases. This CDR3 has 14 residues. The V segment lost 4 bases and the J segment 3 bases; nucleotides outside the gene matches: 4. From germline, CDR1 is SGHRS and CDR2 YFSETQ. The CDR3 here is CASSPQRGYNEQFF. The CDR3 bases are TGCGCCAGCAGCCCTCAGCGGGGCTACAATGAGCAGTTCTTC.

CDR3 residues: CASSERQGVSLQETQYF. The CDR3 DNA is TGTGCCAGCAGTGAACGGCAGGGGGTCTCCCTCCAAGAGACCCAGTACTTC. The V gene is TRBV2, the J gene TRBJ2-5, with 7 bases lining up with TRBD1. This CDR3 has 17 amino acids. Germline-derived CDR1 and CDR2 are SNHLY and FYNNEI. V lost 2 bases and J lost 1; bases outside the gene matches: 10.

The CDR3 loop reads CASSRDTGVHRYF. CDR3 coding DNA: TGTGCCAGCAGTAGAGATACAGGGGTTCATCGGTATTTT. The chain carries TRBV6-5 and TRBJ2-3; TRBD1 matches at 7 bases. CDR3 length: 13 amino acids. Germline CDR1 is MNHEY and CDR2 is SVGAGI. Trimming cost V 5 bases and J 14 bases; bases outside gene matches: 13.

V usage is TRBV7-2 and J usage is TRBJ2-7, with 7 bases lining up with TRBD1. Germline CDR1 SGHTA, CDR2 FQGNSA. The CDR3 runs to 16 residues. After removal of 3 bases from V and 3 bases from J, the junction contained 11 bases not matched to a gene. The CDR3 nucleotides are TGTGCCAGCAGCTTGTACCCGGGACAGAGCCGCTACGAGCAGTACTTC. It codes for CASSLYPGQSRYEQYF.

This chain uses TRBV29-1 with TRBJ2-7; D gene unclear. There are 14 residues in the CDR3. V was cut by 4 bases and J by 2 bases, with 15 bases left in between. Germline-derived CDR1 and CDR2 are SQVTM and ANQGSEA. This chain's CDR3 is CSVVEARSTYEQYF. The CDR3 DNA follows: TGCAGCGTTGTTGAAGCTAGGAGTACCTACGAGCAGTACTTC.

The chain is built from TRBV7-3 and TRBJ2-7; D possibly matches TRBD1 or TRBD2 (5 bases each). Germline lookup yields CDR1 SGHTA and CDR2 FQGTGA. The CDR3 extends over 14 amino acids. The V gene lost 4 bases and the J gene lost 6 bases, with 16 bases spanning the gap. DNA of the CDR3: TGTGCCAGCAGCTCCTCCGGGACCGGAGCCGAGCAGTACTTC. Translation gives CASSSSGTGAEQYF. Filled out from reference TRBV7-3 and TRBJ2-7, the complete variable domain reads GAGVSQTPSNKVTEKGKYVELRCDPISGHTALYWYRQSLGQGPEFLIYFQGTGAADDSGLPNDRFFAVRPEGSVSTLKIQRTERGDSAVYLCASSSSGTGAEQYFGPGTRLTVT.

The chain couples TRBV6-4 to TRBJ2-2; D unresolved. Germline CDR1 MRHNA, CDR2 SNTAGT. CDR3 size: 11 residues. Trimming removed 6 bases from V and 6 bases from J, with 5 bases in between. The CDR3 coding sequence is TGTGCCAGCAGCTATGCCGGGGAGCTGTTTTTT. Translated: CASSYAGELFF.

Here the CDR3 reads CASSMGLAVTQETQYF. DNA for the CDR3: TGTGCCAGTAGTATGGGGTTAGCGGTTACCCAAGAGACCCAGTACTTC. This rearrangement joins TRBV19 to TRBJ2-5; D is perhaps TRBD2 (6 bases). From germline, CDR1 is LNHDA and CDR2 SQIVND (reference sequence). Trimming shortened V by 3 bases and J by 1 base, and 15 bases separated the two germline ends. The CDR3 loop spans 16 amino acids.

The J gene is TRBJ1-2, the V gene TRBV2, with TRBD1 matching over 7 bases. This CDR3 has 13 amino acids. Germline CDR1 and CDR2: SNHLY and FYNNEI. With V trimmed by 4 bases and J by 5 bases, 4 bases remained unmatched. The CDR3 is CASSGQGPYGYTF. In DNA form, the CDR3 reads TGTGCCAGCAGTGGACAGGGTCCGTATGGCTACACCTTC.

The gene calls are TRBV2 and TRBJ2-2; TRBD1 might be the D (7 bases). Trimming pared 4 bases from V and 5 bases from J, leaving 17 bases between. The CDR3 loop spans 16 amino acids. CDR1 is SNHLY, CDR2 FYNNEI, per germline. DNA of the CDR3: TGTGCCAGCAGTGTGGAGGGGGCTGGGGGAACCGGGGAGCTGTTTTTT. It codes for CASSVEGAGGTGELFF.

As DNA, the CDR3 is TGTGCCAGCAGCTTACGCAGCTCTTACAATGAGCAGTTCTTC. It encodes CASSLRSSYNEQFF. The chain is built from TRBV5-6 and TRBJ2-1; unclear D gene. V was trimmed by 2 bases and J by 4 bases, leaving 10 bases between them. The CDR3 totals 14 residues. Germline values: CDR1 SGHDT, CDR2 YYEEEE.

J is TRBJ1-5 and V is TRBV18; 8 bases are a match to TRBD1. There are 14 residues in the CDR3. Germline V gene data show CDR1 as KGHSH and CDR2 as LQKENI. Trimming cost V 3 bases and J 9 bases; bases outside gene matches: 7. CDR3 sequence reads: CASSPQGAGWPQHF. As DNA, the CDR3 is TGTGCCAGCTCACCGCAGGGGGCGGGGTGGCCCCAGCATTTT.

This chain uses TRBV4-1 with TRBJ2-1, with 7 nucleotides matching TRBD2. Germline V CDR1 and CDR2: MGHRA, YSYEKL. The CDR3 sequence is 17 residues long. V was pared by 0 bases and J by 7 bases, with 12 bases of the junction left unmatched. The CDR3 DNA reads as TGCGCCAGCAGCCAAGATCGGTGGGAGGGCCCTCGGAATGAGCAGTTCTTC. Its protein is CASSQDRWEGPRNEQFF.

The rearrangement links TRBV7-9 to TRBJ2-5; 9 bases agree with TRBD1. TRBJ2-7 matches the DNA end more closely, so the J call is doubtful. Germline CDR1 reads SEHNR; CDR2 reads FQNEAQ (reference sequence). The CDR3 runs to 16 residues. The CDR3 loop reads CASSAPPGQGPYEQYF. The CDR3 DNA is TGTGCCAGCAGCGCCCCCCCGGGACAGGGTCCCTACGAGCAGTACTTC.

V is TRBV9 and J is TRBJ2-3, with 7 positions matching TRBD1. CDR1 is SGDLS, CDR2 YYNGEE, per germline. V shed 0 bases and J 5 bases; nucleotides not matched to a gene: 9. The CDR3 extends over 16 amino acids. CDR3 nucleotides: TGTGCCAGCAGCGTAGAACGAGACAGGGTGATAGATACGCAGTATTTT. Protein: CASSVERDRVIDTQYF. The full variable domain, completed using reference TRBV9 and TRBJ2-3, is DSGVTQTPKHLITATGQRVTLRCSPRSGDLSVYWYQQSLDQGLQFLIQYYNGEERAKGNILERFSAQQFPDLHSELNLSSLELGDSALYFCASSVERDRVIDTQYFGPGTRLTVL.

The CDR3 DNA sequence: TGTGCCAGCAGCCAATATGGGACTAGCGCATACCAGGACTCCTACAATGAGCAGTTCTTC. This encodes CASSQYGTSAYQDSYNEQFF. This chain connects TRBV14 to TRBJ2-1; TRBD2 agrees at 10 bases. The CDR3 sequence is 20 residues long. Germline values: CDR1 SGHDN, CDR2 FVKESK. The V gene end was trimmed by 2 bases and the J gene end by 0 bases; junction bases not matched to a gene: 13.

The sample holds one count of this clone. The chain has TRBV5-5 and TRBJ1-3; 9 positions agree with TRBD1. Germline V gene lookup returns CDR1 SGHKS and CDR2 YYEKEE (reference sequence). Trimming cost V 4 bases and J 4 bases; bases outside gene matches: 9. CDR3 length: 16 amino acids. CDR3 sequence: CASSGPGQGRGNTIYF. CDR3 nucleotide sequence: TGTGCCAGCAGCGGCCCGGGACAGGGAAGAGGAAACACCATATATTTT.

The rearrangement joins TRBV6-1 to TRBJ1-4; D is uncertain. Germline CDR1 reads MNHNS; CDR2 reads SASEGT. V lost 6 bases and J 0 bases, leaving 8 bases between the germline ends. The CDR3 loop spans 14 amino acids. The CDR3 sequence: CASRTGSTNEKLFF. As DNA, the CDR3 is TGTGCCAGCAGAACGGGTTCAACTAATGAAAAACTGTTTTTT.

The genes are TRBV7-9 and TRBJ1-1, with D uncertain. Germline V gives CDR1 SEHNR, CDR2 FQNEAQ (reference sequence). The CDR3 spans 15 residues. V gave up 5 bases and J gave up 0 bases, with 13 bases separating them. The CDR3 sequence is CASSPPALMNTEAFF. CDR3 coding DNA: TGTGCCAGCAGCCCCCCCGCACTCATGAACACTGAAGCTTTCTTT.

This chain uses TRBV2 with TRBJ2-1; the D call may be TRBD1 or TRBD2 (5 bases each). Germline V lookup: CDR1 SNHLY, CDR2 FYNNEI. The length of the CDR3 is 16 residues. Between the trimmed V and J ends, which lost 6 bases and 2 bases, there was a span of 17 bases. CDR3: CASRRDAQIPYNEQFF. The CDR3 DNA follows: TGTGCCAGCAGGAGGGACGCTCAAATTCCCTACAATGAGCAGTTCTTC.

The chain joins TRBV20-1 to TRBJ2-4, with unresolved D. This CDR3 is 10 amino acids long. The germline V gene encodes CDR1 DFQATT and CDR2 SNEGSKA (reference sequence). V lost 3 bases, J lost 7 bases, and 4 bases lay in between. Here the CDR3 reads CSASRNIQYF. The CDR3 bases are TGCAGTGCTAGCCGGAACATTCAGTACTTC.

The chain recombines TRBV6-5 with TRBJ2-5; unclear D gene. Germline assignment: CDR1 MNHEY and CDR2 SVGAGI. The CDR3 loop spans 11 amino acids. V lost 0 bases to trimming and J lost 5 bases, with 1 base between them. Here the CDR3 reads CASSYSETQYF. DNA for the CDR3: TGTGCCAGCAGTTACTCTGAGACCCAGTACTTC.

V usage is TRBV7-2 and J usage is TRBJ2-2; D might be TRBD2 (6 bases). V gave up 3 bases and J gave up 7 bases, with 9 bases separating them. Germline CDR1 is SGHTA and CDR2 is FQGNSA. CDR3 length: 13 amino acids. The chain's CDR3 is CASSLGGGGELFF. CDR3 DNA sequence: TGTGCCAGCAGCTTGGGGGGTGGCGGGGAGCTGTTTTTT. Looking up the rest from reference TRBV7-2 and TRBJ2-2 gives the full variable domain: GAGVSQSPSNKVTEKGKDVELRCDPISGHTALYWYRQSLGQGLEFLIYFQGNSAPDKSGLPSDRFSAERTGGSVSTLTIQRTQQEDSAVYLCASSLGGGGELFFGEGSRLTVL.

The CDR3: CASSLDTTYEQYF. The CDR3 nucleotides read TGTGCCAGCAGCTTAGACACCACCTACGAGCAGTACTTC. V and J are TRBV11-2 and TRBJ2-7; D call uncertain. V was trimmed by 0 bases and J by 2 bases, leaving 5 bases between them. CDR1 is SGHAT and CDR2 is FQNNGV in the germline V gene. The CDR3 loop spans 13 amino acids. Looking up the rest from reference TRBV11-2 and TRBJ2-7 gives the full variable domain: EAGVAQSPRYKIIEKRQSVAFWCNPISGHATLYWYQQILGQGPKLLIQFQNNGVVDDSQLPKDRFSAERLKGVDSTLKIQPAKLEDSAVYLCASSLDTTYEQYFGPGTRLTVT.